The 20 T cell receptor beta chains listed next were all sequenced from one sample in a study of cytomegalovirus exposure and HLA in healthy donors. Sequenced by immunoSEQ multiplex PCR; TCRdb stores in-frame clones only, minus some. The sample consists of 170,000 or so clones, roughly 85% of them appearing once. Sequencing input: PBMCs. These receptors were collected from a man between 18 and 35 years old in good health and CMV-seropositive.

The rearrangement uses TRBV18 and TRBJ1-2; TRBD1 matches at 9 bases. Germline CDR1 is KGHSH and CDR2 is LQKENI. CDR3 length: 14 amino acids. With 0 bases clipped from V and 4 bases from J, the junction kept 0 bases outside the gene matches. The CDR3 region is CASSPPDRGYGYTF. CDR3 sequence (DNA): TGTGCCAGCTCACCACCGGACAGGGGCTATGGCTACACCTTC.

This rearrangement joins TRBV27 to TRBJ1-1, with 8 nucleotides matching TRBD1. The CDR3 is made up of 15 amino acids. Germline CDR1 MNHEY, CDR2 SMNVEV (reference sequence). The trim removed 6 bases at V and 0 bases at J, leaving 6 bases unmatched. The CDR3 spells CASRQGAKMNTEAFF. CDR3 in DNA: TGTGCCAGCAGGCAGGGGGCAAAGATGAACACTGAAGCTTTCTTT.

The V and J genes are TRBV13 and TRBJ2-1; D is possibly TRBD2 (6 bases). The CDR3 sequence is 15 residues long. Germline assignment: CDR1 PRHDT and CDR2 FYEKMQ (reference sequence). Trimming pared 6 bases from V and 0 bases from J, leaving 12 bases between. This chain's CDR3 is CASRSRGTSYNEQFF. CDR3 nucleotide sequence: TGTGCCAGCAGATCCCGCGGGACCTCCTACAATGAGCAGTTCTTC. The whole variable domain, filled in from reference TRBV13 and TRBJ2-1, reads AAGVIQSPRHLIKEKRETATLKCYPIPRHDTVYWYQQGPGQDPQFLISFYEKMQSDKGSIPDRFSAQQFSDYHSELNMSSLELGDSALYFCASRSRGTSYNEQFFGPGTRLTVL.

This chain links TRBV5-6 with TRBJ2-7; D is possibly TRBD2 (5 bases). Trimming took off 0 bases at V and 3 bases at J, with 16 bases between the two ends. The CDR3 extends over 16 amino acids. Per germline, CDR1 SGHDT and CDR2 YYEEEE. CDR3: CASSLALTGLVYEQYF. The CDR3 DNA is TGTGCCAGCAGCTTGGCCCTTACTGGACTGGTCTACGAGCAGTACTTC.

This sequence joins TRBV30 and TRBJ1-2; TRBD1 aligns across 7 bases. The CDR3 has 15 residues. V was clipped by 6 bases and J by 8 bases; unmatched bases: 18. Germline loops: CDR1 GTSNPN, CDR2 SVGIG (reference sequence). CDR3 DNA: TGTGCCTGTTGGCGGTACGACAGGGAGGAAGGAGGCTACACCTTC. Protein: CACWRYDREEGGYTF.

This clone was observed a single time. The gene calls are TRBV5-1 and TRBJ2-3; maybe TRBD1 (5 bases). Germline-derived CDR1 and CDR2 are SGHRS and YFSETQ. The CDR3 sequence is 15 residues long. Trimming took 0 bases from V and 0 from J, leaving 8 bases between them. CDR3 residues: CASSLATASTDTQYF. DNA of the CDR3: TGCGCCAGCAGCTTGGCGACAGCTAGCACAGATACGCAGTATTTT.

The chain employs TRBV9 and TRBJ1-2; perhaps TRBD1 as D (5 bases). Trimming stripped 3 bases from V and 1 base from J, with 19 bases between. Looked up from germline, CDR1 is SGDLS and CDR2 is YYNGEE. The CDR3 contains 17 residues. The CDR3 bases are TGTGCCAGCAGCGCAGACAGCTACATTCAGGGTAACTATGGCTACACCTTC. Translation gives CASSADSYIQGNYGYTF. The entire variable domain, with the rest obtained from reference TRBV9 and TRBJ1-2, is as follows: DSGVTQTPKHLITATGQRVTLRCSPRSGDLSVYWYQQSLDQGLQFLIQYYNGEERAKGNILERFSAQQFPDLHSELNLSSLELGDSALYFCASSADSYIQGNYGYTFGSGTRLTVV.

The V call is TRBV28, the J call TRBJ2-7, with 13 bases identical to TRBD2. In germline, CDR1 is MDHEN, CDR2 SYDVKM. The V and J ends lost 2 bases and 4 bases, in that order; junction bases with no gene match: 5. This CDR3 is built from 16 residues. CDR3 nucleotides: TGTGCCAGCAGTTTACTGACTAGCGGGGGGCCTTACGAGCAGTACTTC. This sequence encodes CASSLLTSGGPYEQYF.

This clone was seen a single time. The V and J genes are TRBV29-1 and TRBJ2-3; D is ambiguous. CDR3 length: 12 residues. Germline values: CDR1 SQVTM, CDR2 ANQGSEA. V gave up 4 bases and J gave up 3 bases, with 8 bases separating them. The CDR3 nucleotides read TGCAGCGTTGGGAAGGAGACAGATACGCAGTATTTT. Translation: CSVGKETDTQYF.

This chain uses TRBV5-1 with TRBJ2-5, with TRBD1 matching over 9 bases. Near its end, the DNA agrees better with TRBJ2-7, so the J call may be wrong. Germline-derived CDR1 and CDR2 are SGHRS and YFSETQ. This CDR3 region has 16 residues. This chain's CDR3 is CASSFPRGQGGNEQYF. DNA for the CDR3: TGCGCCAGCAGCTTCCCGAGGGGACAGGGTGGGAACGAGCAGTACTTC.

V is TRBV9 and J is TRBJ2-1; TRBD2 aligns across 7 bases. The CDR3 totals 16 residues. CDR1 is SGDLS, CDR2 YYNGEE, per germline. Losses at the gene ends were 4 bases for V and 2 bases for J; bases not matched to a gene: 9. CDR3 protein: CASSTRLARTYNEQFF. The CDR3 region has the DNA TGTGCCAGCAGCACCCGACTAGCCAGGACCTACAATGAGCAGTTCTTC.

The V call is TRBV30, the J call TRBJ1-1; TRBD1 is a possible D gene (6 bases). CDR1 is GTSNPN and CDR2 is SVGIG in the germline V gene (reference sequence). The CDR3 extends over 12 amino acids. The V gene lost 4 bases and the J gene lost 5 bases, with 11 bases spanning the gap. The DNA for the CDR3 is TGTGCCTGGAAAATAACAGGGACTGAAGCTTTCTTT. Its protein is CAWKITGTEAFF. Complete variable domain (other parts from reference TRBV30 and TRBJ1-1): SQTIHQWPATLVQPVGSPLSLECTVEGTSNPNLYWYRQAAGRGLQLLFYSVGIGQISSEVPQNLSASRPQDRQFILSSKKLLLSDSGFYLCAWKITGTEAFFGQGTRLTVV.

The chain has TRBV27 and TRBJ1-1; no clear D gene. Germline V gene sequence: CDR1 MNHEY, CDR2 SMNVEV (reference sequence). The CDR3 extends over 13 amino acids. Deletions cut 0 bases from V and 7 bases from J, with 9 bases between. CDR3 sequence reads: CASSLSGSIEAFF. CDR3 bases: TGTGCCAGCAGTTTATCGGGCAGCATTGAAGCTTTCTTT.

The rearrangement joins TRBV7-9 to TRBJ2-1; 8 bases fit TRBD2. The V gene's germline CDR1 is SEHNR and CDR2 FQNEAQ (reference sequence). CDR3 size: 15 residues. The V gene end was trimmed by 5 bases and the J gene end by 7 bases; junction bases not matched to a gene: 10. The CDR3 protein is CASSPPGRARNEQFF. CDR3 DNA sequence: TGTGCCAGCAGCCCCCCCGGGAGGGCCCGGAATGAGCAGTTCTTC.

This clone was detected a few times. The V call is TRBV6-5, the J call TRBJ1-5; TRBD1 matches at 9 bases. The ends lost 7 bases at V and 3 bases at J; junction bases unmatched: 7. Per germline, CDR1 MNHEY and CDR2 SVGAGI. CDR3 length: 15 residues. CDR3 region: CASKEGDRVNQPQHF. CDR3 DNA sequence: TGTGCCAGCAAAGAGGGGGACAGGGTCAATCAGCCCCAGCATTTT.

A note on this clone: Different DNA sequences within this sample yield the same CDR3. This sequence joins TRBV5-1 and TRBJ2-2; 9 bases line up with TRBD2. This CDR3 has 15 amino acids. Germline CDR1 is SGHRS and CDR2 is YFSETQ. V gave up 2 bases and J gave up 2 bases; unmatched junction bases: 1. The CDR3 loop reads CASSFGTSNTGELFF. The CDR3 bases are TGCGCCAGCAGCTTCGGGACTAGCAACACCGGGGAGCTGTTTTTT.

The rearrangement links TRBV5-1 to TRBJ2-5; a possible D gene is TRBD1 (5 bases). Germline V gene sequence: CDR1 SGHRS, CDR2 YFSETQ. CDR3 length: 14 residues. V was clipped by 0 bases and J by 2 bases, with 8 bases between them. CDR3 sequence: CASSLATGQETQYF. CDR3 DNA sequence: TGCGCCAGCAGCTTGGCAACAGGACAAGAGACCCAGTACTTC. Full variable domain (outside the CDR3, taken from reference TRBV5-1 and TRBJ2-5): KAGVTQTPRYLIKTRGQQVTLSCSPISGHRSVSWYQQTPGQGLQFLFEYFSETQRNKGNFPGRFSGRQFSNSRSEMNVSTLELGDSALYLCASSLATGQETQYFGPGTRLLVL.

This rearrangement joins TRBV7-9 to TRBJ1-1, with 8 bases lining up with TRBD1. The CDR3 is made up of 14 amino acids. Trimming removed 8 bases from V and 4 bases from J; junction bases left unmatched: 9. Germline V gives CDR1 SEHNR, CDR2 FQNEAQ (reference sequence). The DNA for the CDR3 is TGTGCCAGCCGCTCAGGGGACAGGAGCACTGAAGCTTTCTTT. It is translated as CASRSGDRSTEAFF.

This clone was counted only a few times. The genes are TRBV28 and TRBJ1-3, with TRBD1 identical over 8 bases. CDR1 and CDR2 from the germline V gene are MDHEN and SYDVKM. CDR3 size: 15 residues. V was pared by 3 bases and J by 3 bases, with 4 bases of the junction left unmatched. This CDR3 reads CASSFIQGDGNTIYF. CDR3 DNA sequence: TGTGCCAGCAGTTTCATACAGGGGGATGGAAACACCATATATTTT.

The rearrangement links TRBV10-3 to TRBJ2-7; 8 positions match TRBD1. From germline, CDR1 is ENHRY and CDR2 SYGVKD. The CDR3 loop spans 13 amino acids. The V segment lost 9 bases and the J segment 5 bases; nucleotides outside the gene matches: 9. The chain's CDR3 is CAIKGQGAHEQYF. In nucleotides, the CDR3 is TGTGCCATTAAGGGGCAGGGGGCCCACGAGCAGTACTTC.